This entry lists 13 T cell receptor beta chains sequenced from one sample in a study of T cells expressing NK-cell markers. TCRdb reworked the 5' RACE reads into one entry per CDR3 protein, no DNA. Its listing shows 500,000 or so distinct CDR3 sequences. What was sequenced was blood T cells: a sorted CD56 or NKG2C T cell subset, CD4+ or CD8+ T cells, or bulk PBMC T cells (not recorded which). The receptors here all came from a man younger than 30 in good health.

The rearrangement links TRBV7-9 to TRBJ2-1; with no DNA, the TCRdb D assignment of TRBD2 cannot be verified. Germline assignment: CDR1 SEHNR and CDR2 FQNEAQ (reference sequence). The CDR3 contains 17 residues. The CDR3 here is CASSLRPGLAAEEKQFF.

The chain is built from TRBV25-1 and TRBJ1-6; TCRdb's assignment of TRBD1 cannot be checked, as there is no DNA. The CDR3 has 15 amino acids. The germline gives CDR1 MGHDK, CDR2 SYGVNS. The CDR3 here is CASSTHRGGNSPLHF.

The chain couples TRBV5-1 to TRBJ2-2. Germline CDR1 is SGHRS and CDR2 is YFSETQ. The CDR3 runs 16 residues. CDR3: CASSLALRTNTGELFF. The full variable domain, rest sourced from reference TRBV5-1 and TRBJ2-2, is KAGVTQTPRYLIKTRGQQVTLSCSPISGHRSVSWYQQTPGQGLQFLFEYFSETQRNKGNFPGRFSGRQFSNSRSEMNVSTLELGDSALYLCASSLALRTNTGELFFGEGSRLTVL.

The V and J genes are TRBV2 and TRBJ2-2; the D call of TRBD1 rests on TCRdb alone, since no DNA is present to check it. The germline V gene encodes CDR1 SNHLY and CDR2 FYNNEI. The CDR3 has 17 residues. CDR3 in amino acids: CASSQPGQEALMGELFF.

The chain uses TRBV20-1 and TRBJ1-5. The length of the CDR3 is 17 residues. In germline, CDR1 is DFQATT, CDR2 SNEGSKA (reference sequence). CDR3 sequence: CSATRGRAGMSNQPQHF.

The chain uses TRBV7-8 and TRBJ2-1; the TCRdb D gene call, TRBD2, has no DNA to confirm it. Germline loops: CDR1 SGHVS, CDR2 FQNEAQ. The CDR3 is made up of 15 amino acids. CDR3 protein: CASSVAGLAYNEQFF.

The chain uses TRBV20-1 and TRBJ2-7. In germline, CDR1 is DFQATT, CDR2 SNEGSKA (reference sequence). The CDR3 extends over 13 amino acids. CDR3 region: CSARLGQPYEQYF.

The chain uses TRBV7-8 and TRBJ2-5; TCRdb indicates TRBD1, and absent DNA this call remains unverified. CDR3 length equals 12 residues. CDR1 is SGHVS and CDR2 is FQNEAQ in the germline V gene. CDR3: CASRQAYETQYF.

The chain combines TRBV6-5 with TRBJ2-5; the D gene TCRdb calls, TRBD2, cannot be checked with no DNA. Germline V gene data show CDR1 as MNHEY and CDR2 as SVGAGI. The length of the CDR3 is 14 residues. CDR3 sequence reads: CASSYKGREETQYF.

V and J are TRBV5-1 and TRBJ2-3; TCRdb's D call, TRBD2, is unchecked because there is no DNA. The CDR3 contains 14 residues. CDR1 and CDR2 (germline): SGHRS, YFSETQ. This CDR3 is CASSAARVTDTQYF.

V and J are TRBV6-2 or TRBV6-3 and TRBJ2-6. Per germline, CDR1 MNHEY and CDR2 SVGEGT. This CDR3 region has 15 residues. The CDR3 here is CASSSIGGGANVLTF.

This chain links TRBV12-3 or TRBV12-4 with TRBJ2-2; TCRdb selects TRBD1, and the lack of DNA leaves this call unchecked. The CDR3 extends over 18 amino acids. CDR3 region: CASSLSRDRGRRTGELFF.

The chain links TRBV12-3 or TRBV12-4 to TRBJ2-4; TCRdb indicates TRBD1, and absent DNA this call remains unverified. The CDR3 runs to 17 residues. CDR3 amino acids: CASSLKVRGVSKNIQYF.